A single T cell receptor (beta chain) is shown here with its context. Its antigen target is currently unknown. Per-base qualities were not stored, and no clone one base away is much larger. The sample originates from a study of OX40 agonist ivuxolimab in advanced cancers. For the study in its entirety: Ivuxolimab was a fully human IgG2 agonistic monoclonal antibody targeting the costimulatory receptor OX40 (CD134). Partial responses were achieved by three dose-escalation patients, of whom one had hepatocellular carcinoma and two had cutaneous melanoma. Intravenous ivuxolimab was administered to patients every 2 weeks at six dose levels: 0.01, 0.1, 0.3, 1.5, 3 and 10 mg/kg. Patients were allowed to have had prior anti-PD-1, anti-PD-L1 or anti-CTLA-4 therapy, and approximately 41% of the dose-escalation patients had previously received checkpoint inhibitors. The point of sequencing TCRbeta in the periphery was to test whether ivuxolimab changed TCR sequence diversity and drove clonal T-cell expansion. The paper reports the monotherapy dose-escalation portion (N ≈ 50 patients) of the phase I ivuxolimab trial. Of the 50 to 55 patients in dose escalation, some 19 had hepatocellular carcinoma, some 15 had melanoma, 9 had renal cell carcinoma and 9 had head and neck cancer. In the dose-escalation cohort, 65% to 90% of patients were male, and the mean age was approximately 60 years, with a range of roughly 20 to 80.

Patients with autoimmune disease history or receiving systemic immunosuppression were excluded from the trial. In every dose cohort, peripheral blood was drawn for TCR sequencing at baseline, cycle 4 day 1, and cycle 7 day 1. Samples came from an open-label, multicenter, first-in-human phase I dose-escalation trial of ivuxolimab. Adults with locally advanced or metastatic melanoma, renal cell carcinoma, hepatocellular carcinoma or head and neck squamous cell carcinoma were enrolled in the trial. Before TCR sequencing, CD4+ and CD8+ T cells were separately sorted from peripheral blood. From the germline V gene, CDR1 is ENHRY and CDR2 is SYGVKD. Spanning cysteine to phenylalanine, the CDR3 consists of 15 amino acids. The read is trimmed to its CDR3 DNA, 45 bases read in frame from base 1. V lost 0 bases and J lost 3 bases, and the count of bases not matched to a germline gene is 4. The paper's findings and limits, for the study overall: At doses of 0.1 to 3.0 mg/kg, clonal expansion of both CD4+ and CD8+ blood T cells was observed from baseline to week 6. In partial responders in the 0.1-3.0 mg/kg groups, normalized peripheral clonal expansion was found to be among the lowest, especially among CD8+ T cells. After ivuxolimab, more expanded clones were found on average in CD8+ T cells than in CD4+ T cells. Low levels of normalized T-cell clonal expansion were also shown by some nonresponding patients. Which antigens the clonally expanded peripheral T cells were specific for was not determined.

Genomic DNA was isolated from the sorted cells so that the TCRbeta CDR3 region could be sequenced. TCRbeta CDR3 regions were sequenced using the immunoSEQ Assay. TCRdb holds this immuneACCESS table with in-frame rearrangements only. Some clones are missing; in checked studies, unresolved V genes explain under half, and the rest has no known cause. The sample table holds 35,000 to 40,000 clones, of which roughly 80% were seen once. 9.5% to 15% of the sample is in the top ten clones. The source material was CD4+ or CD8+ T cells sorted from blood, sampled in a trial of the OX40 agonist ivuxolimab. In this chain, TRBV10-3 is recombined with TRBJ1-2, with 7 central nucleotides matching TRBD1. This TCR was sampled from an adult with an advanced solid tumor such as melanoma, head and neck, liver or kidney cancer. The nucleotides read TGTGCCATCAGTGAGTCCTCAGGGGGGGACTATGGCTACACCTTC. The resulting protein is CAISESSGGDYGYTF.